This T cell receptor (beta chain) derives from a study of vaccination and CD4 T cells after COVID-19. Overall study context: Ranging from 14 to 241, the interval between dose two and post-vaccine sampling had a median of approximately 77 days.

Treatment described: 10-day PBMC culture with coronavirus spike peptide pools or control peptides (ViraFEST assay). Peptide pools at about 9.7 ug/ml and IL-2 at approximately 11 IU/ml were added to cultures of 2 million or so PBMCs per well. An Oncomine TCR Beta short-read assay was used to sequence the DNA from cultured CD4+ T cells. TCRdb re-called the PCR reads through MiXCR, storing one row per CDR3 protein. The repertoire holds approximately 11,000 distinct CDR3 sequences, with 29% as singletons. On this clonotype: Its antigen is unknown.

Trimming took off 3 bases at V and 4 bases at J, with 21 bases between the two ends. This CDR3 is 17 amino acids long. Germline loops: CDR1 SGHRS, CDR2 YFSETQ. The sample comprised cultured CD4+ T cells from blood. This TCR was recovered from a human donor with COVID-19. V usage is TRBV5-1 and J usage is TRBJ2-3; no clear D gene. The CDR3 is CASSWIPGPSEADTQYF. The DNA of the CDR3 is TGCGCCAGCAGCTGGATACCGGGCCCCAGTGAAGCAGATACGCAGTATTTT.